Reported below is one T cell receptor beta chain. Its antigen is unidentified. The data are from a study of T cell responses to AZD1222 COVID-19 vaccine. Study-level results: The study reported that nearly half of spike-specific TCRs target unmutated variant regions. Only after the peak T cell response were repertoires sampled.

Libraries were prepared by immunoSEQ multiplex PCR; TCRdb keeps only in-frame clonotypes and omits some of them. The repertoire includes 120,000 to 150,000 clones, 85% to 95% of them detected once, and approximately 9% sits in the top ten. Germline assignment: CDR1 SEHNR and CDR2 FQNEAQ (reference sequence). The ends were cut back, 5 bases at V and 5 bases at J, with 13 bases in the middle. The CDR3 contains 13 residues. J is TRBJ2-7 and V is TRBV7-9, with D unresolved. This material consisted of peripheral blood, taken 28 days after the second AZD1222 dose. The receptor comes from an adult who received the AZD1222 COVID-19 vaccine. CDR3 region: CASSLDQQDEQYF. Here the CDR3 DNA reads TGTGCCAGCAGCCTAGACCAGCAGGACGAGCAGTACTTC.